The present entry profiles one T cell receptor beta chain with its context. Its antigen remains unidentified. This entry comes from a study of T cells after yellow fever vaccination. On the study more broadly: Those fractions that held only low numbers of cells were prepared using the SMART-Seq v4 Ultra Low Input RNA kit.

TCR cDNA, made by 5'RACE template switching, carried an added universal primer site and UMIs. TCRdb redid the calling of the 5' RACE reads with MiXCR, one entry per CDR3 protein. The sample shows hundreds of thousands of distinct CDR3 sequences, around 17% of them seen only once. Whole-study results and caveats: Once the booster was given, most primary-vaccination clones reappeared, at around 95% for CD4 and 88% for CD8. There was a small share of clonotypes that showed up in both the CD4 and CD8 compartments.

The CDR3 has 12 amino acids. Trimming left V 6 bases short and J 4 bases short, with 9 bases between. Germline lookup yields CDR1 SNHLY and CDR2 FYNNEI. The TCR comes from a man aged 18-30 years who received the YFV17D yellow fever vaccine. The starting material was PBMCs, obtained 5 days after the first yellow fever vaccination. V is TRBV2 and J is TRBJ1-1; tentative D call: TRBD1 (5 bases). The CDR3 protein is CASREDITEAFF. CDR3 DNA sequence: TGTGCCAGCAGGGAGGACATCACTGAAGCTTTCTTT.